Here is one T cell receptor beta chain with its context. Its antigen remains unidentified. These data belong to a study of T cells in Graves' hyperthyroidism and ophthalmopathy. The CDR3 extends over 15 amino acids. Germline V CDR1 and CDR2: MGHDK, SYGVNS. The trim removed 5 bases at V and 1 base at J, leaving 5 bases unmatched. Authors of the study amplified TCR beta CDR3 regions from RNA transcripts. The TCR CDR3 was amplified in a first-round RT-PCR using the HTBI primer set. TCRdb analysed the multiplex PCR reads with MiXCR anew, one entry per CDR3 protein. The profile shows more than 550,000 distinct CDR3 sequences, 45% of them singletons. The study, taken as a whole, reports: Prediction of ophthalmopathy progression came a median approximately 6.6 months pre-onset. Most thyroid clonotypes expanded above 0.001 were also detected in blood.

Sequencing was carried out using peripheral blood or thyroid tissue (not recorded which). The V and J genes are TRBV25-1 and TRBJ1-5; TRBD1 aligns across 7 bases. This clonotype originated in an adult man with Graves' disease, either hyperthyroidism or ophthalmopathy (not recorded which). CDR3 coding DNA: TGTGCCAGCAGTTGGACAGGCGAGAGCAATCAGCCCCAGCATTTT. The encoded protein is CASSWTGESNQPQHF.